These T cell receptor beta chains were read from a single sample in a study of T cells in Graves' hyperthyroidism and ophthalmopathy. TCRdb analysed the multiplex PCR reads with MiXCR anew, one entry per CDR3 protein. The sample includes roughly 500,000 distinct CDR3 sequences, 46% of them seen just once. The sample taken for sequencing was peripheral blood or thyroid tissue (not recorded which). The receptor set was obtained from an adult woman with Graves' disease, either hyperthyroidism or ophthalmopathy (not recorded which). Each CDR3 is given without its conserved first and last residue.

j_call | v_call | cdr3_aa
TRBJ1-4 | TRBV20-1 | SARDSGVGEKLF
TRBJ2-5 | TRBV12-3/TRBV12-4 | ASRIPSQETQY
TRBJ2-5 | TRBV29-1 | SVRGVAGEIQETQY
TRBJ2-5 | TRBV20-1 | SARGADTQQETQY
TRBJ2-5 | TRBV20-1 | SARAPSVLDQPQY
TRBJ1-2 | TRBV6-5 | ASSYRGTNYGYT
TRBJ2-5 | TRBV29-1 | SVTSGQETQY
TRBJ1-1 | TRBV10-3 | AISGRPEVTEAF
TRBJ1-2 | TRBV19 | ASSRAGTNYYGYT
TRBJ1-5 | TRBV7-9 | ASSFGSRQPQH
TRBJ1-2 | TRBV7-2 | ASSPDRVDYGYT
TRBJ1-5 | TRBV19 | ASRTTGGRRQPQH
TRBJ2-5 | TRBV29-1 | SVAVTSQETQY
TRBJ1-5 | TRBV29-1 | SVLMPRTGNQPQH
TRBJ2-7 | TRBV7-9 | ASSHRRGWYEQY
TRBJ2-5 | TRBV15 | ATSREFGSSLQETQY
TRBJ2-7 | TRBV7-6 | ASSSRTRDSYEQY
TRBJ2-7 | TRBV2 | ASGTSGYEQY
TRBJ2-5 | TRBV29-1 | SVEGRGPPQETQY
TRBJ1-2 | TRBV20-1 | SVTNRDTSGDDGYT
TRBJ2-5 | TRBV10-3 | AISQTSGRAGEKQETQY
TRBJ2-5 | TRBV6-2/TRBV6-3 | ASSDPSSSEETQY
TRBJ1-2 | TRBV5-4 | ASSLDSSYGYT
TRBJ2-5 | TRBV24-1 | ATSDAGARGETQY
TRBJ1-1 | TRBV7-9 | ASSHREARQGAF
TRBJ1-1 | TRBV6-6 | ASSPNRVRAEAF